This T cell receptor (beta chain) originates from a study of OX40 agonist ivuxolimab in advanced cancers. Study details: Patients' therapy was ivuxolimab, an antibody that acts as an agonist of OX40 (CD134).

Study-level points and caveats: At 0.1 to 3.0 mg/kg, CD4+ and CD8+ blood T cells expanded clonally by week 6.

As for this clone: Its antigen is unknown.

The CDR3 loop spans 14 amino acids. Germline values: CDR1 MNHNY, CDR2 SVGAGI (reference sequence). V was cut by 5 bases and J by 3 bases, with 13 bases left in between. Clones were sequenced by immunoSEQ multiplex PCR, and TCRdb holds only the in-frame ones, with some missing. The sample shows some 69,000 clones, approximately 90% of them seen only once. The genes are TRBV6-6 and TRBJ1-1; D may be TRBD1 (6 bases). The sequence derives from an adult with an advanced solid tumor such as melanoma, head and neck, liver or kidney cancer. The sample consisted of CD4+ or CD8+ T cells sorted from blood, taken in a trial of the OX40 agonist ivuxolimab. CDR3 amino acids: CASSPTGRDTEAFF. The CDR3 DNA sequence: TGTGCCAGCAGTCCCACAGGGAGGGACACTGAAGCTTTCTTT.